A single sample is the source of the 20 T cell receptor beta chains below, sequenced in a study of CD8 T cells in ankylosing spondylitis. TCRdb fed the 5' RACE reads into MiXCR, producing one record per CDR3 protein. Of about 150,000 distinct CDR3 sequences in the sample, about 7% were seen once. What was sequenced was blood, either unsorted or a sorted T cell fraction (not recorded which). Receptors originate from a female donor with ankylosing spondylitis or in good health (not recorded which).

Many counts were recorded for this clonotype. The genes are TRBV7-2 and TRBJ2-1; no definite D call. This CDR3 contains 13 residues. The germline V and J ends were trimmed by 1 base and 6 bases, with 7 bases remaining between them. Germline V gene lookup returns CDR1 SGHTA and CDR2 FQGNSA. The CDR3 nucleotides are TGTGCCAGCAGCTTAGGAGCCGGCAATGAGCAGTTCTTC. Its protein product is CASSLGAGNEQFF.

This clonotype appeared many times. The J gene is TRBJ2-7, the V gene TRBV12-3 or TRBV12-4, with D possibly TRBD1 on 5 matching bases. The CDR3 totals 13 residues. V was clipped by 5 bases and J by 5 bases, with 13 bases between them. The CDR3 is CASSLVRVDEQYF. In nucleotides, the CDR3 is TGTGCCAGCAGTCTCGTCAGGGTCGACGAGCAGTACTTC.

This chain uses TRBV30 with TRBJ1-2; tentatively, D is TRBD1 (6 bases). The germline gives CDR1 GTSNPN, CDR2 SVGIG (reference sequence). CDR3 length: 17 amino acids. V was clipped by 2 bases and J by 0 bases, with 19 bases between them. The CDR3 DNA is TGTGCCTGGAGTTTGGGGGGACAAAAGTTCTCTAACTATGGCTACACCTTC. It is translated as CAWSLGGQKFSNYGYTF.

There are many counts of this clonotype. The CDR3 here is CASSLIRGSQYF. DNA for the CDR3: TGTGCCAGCAGTTTAATACGGGGGTCCCAGTACTTC. This chain uses TRBV12-3 or TRBV12-4 with TRBJ2-5, with TRBD2 as a possible D gene (6 bases). V lost 2 bases and J lost 9, with 10 bases in between. The CDR3 has 12 residues.

This clonotype showed up many times. This chain joins TRBV12-3 or TRBV12-4 and TRBJ2-2, with D unresolved. The V gene lost 10 bases and the J gene lost 0 bases, with 12 bases spanning the gap. CDR3 length equals 14 residues. The CDR3 coding sequence is TGTGCCATCAGCAAGAGCGCGAACACCGGGGAGCTGTTTTTT. It yields the protein CAISKSANTGELFF.

In its sample, this clonotype was seen many times. The chain couples TRBV6-5 to TRBJ1-2, with unresolved D. V was clipped by 7 bases and J by 1 base, with 10 bases between them. Germline V gene sequence: CDR1 MNHEY, CDR2 SVGAGI. The CDR3 covers 13 residues. The CDR3 loop is CASIFTDNYGYTF. CDR3 DNA sequence: TGTGCCAGCATCTTTACCGATAACTATGGCTACACCTTC.

This clonotype was seen many times. This chain uses TRBV7-2 with TRBJ2-5; the D call may be TRBD1 or TRBD2 (6 bases each). Germline V gene sequence: CDR1 SGHTA, CDR2 FQGNSA. V dropped 8 bases and J dropped 5 bases, with 15 bases sitting between them. The CDR3 runs 13 residues. The CDR3 here is CASRQGSGETQYF. The DNA of the CDR3 is TGTGCCAGCCGGCAGGGGAGCGGGGAGACCCAGTACTTC.

In its sample, this clonotype was seen many times. This chain uses TRBV7-9 with TRBJ1-5; D unresolved. The germline V gene encodes CDR1 SEHNR and CDR2 FQNEAQ (reference sequence). The CDR3 contains 16 residues. Deletions cut 1 base from V and 0 bases from J, with 10 bases between. Here the CDR3 DNA reads TGTGCCAGCAGCTTAGGCGGACGGGATAGCAATCAGCCCCAGCATTTT. Protein sequence: CASSLGGRDSNQPQHF.

The sample holds a few counts of this clonotype. The chain recombines TRBV11-3 with TRBJ1-1; D is ambiguous. Trimming pared 2 bases from V and 2 bases from J, leaving 6 bases between. The CDR3 loop spans 13 amino acids. CDR1 is SGHNT, CDR2 YENEEA, per germline. The CDR3 DNA sequence: TGTGCCAGCAGCTTAACACAAAACACTGAAGCTTTCTTT. Translated, it gives CASSLTQNTEAFF. Together with reference TRBV11-3 and TRBJ1-1, the CDR3 gives the full variable domain: EAGVVQSPRYKIIEKKQPVAFWCNPISGHNTLYWYLQNLGQGPELLIRYENEEAVDDSQLPKDRFSAERLKGVDSTLKIQPAELGDSAVYLCASSLTQNTEAFFGQGTRLTVV.

This clonotype was counted many times. The rearrangement joins TRBV5-1 to TRBJ1-2; D unresolved. V lost 3 bases, J lost 0 bases, and 12 bases lay in between. The CDR3 extends over 15 amino acids. Germline V gene lookup returns CDR1 SGHRS and CDR2 YFSETQ. Here the CDR3 DNA reads TGCGCCAGCAGCTCAACAACGGGAGCTAACTATGGCTACACCTTC. Amino acids: CASSSTTGANYGYTF. The complete variable domain, with remaining parts taken from reference TRBV5-1 and TRBJ1-2, reads KAGVTQTPRYLIKTRGQQVTLSCSPISGHRSVSWYQQTPGQGLQFLFEYFSETQRNKGNFPGRFSGRQFSNSRSEMNVSTLELGDSALYLCASSSTTGANYGYTFGSGTRLTVV.

The table lists this clonotype with many counts. The CDR3 nucleotides read TGCAGCGTTGAAGACAGGGGGCAGGAGACCCAGTACTTC. As protein: CSVEDRGQETQYF. The V call is TRBV29-1, the J call TRBJ2-5, with 8 bases fitting TRBD1. Germline V CDR1 and CDR2: SQVTM, ANQGSEA. V lost 0 bases to trimming and J lost 5 bases; unmatched junction nucleotides: 2. This CDR3 is 13 amino acids long.

Ten or more counts support this clonotype. One junction end disagrees with the germline gene, perhaps due to a read error. V is TRBV5-1 and J is TRBJ2-7; 7 bases are shared with TRBD1. Looked up from germline, CDR1 is SGHRS and CDR2 is YFSETQ. The CDR3 covers 13 residues. The CDR3 spells CASSLGQIYEQYF. In DNA form, the CDR3 reads TGTGCCAGCAGTTTGGGACAGATCTACGAGCAGTACTTC.

This clonotype was seen at least ten times. The gene calls are TRBV7-3 and TRBJ2-1, with 9 bases fitting TRBD1. V was clipped by 7 bases and J by 0 bases; unmatched bases: 4. The CDR3 contains 15 residues. CDR1 and CDR2 from the germline V gene are SGHTA and FQGTGA. The CDR3 sequence: CASKLTGGSYNEQFF. The CDR3 nucleotides read TGTGCCAGCAAGTTGACAGGGGGCTCCTACAATGAGCAGTTCTTC. Looking up the rest from reference TRBV7-3 and TRBJ2-1 gives the full variable domain: GAGVSQTPSNKVTEKGKYVELRCDPISGHTALYWYRQSLGQGPEFLIYFQGTGAADDSGLPNDRFFAVRPEGSVSTLKIQRTERGDSAVYLCASKLTGGSYNEQFFGPGTRLTVL.

This clonotype was seen repeatedly, ten times or more. This chain's CDR3 is CSAPRDGSFGGYTF. In nucleotides, the CDR3 is TGCAGTGCTCCCAGGGACGGAAGCTTCGGGGGCTACACCTTC. This chain uses TRBV20-1 with TRBJ1-2, with TRBD1 as a possible D gene (5 bases). CDR1 is DFQATT and CDR2 is SNEGSKA in the germline V gene (reference sequence). This CDR3 has 14 residues. Trimming took off 5 bases at V and 8 bases at J, with 21 bases between the two ends.

This clonotype was seen repeatedly, ten times or more. This chain joins TRBV29-1 and TRBJ1-5, with D perhaps matching TRBD1 (5 bases). The CDR3 length is 13 residues. With 3 bases removed from V and 5 bases from J, the gap between germline ends came to 11 bases. The germline CDR1 and CDR2 sequences are SQVTM and ANQGSEA. The CDR3 region is CSVDRDGDQPQHF. CDR3 nucleotides: TGCAGCGTTGATCGGGACGGCGATCAGCCCCAGCATTTT. The full variable domain, rest sourced from reference TRBV29-1 and TRBJ1-5, is SAVISQKPSRDICQRGTSLTIQCQVDSQVTMMFWYRQQPGQSLTLIATANQGSEATYESGFVIDKFPISRPNLTFSTLTVSNMSPEDSSIYLCSVDRDGDQPQHFGDGTRLSIL.

This clonotype was detected many times. The V and J genes are TRBV29-1 and TRBJ1-1, with D tentatively TRBD1 (5 bases). Germline CDR1 and CDR2: SQVTM and ANQGSEA. Trimming stripped 7 bases from V and 7 bases from J, with 19 bases between. This CDR3 region has 13 residues. CDR3 coding DNA: TGCAGCGCAAGAGACATGGGGCCGGGTGAAGCTTTCTTT. It is translated as CSARDMGPGEAFF.

Ten or more counts support this clonotype. The rearrangement links TRBV4-2 to TRBJ1-2, with no clear D. The CDR3 totals 14 residues. CDR1 is LGHNA and CDR2 is YNFKEQ in the germline V gene. Trimming removed 3 bases from V and 3 bases from J, with 11 bases in between. The CDR3 bases are TGTGCCAGCAGCCAGGGGAATTTTGACTATGGCTACACCTTC. Encoded protein: CASSQGNFDYGYTF.

There are many counts of this clonotype. This chain joins TRBV10-3 and TRBJ1-1, with a tentative D call TRBD1 (6 bases). The CDR3 spans 13 residues. V was shortened by 8 bases and J by 0 bases, with 10 bases between the two germline ends. Germline V CDR1 and CDR2: ENHRY, SYGVKD. CDR3 region: CAIVDRLNTEAFF. CDR3 sequence (DNA): TGTGCCATCGTTGACAGGTTGAACACTGAAGCTTTCTTT.

This clonotype came up many times. The chain uses TRBV5-1 and TRBJ2-1; D is unresolved. Germline loops: CDR1 SGHRS, CDR2 YFSETQ. V dropped 0 bases and J dropped 6 bases, with 10 bases sitting between them. This CDR3 is built from 14 residues. The CDR3: CASSLAGQGNEQFF. CDR3 in DNA: TGCGCCAGCAGCTTGGCCGGGCAAGGCAATGAGCAGTTCTTC.

This clonotype was counted ten times or more. The genes are TRBV5-1 and TRBJ2-3; 9 nucleotides align to TRBD1. V trimming: 7 bases; J trimming: 1 base; junction bases outside the gene matches: 4. The germline V gene encodes CDR1 SGHRS and CDR2 YFSETQ. The CDR3 is 14 amino acids. The chain's CDR3 is CASRDRDGTDTQYF. In DNA form, the CDR3 reads TGCGCCAGCCGGGACAGGGACGGCACAGATACGCAGTATTTT.